A selection of T cell receptor beta chains follows, all from one sample in a study of vaccination effects on CD4 cells after COVID-19. Antigens for these TCRs are unknown. Generated by immunoSEQ multiplex PCR, the TCRdb table keeps only in-frame clones and is missing some. The sample shows fewer than 35,000 clones, more than 60% of them seen only once. Source: CD4+ T cells from PBMCs cultured with a peptide pool, taken before COVID-19 vaccination. All receptors come from a human donor who had a prior SARS-CoV-2 infection. The CDR3 runs from the conserved cysteine through the conserved F or W. The order of the fields is V gene, J gene, D gene, clone size, CDR3 protein, CDR3 DNA. The D gene is left open where the match is weak. The listing skips clone size in some rows; elsewhere it reads once, few, many or a size class.

>TRBV7-3|TRBJ1-2|TRBD1|NA
CASSLKGGAYGYTF
TGTGCCAGCAGCTTAAAAGGGGGCGCGTATGGCTACACCTTC
>TRBV2|TRBJ2-2|NA|NA
CASRNRVNTGELFF
TGTGCCAGCAGAAACAGGGTGAACACCGGGGAGCTGTTTTTT
>TRBV19|TRBJ1-2|TRBD1|NA
CASSTTGAQGKGYTF
TGTGCCAGTAGTACCACAGGGGCCCAGGGGAAAGGCTACACCTTC
>TRBV5-4|TRBJ1-4|NA|NA
CASSRVEGGGNEKLFF
TGTGCCAGCAGCCGAGTTGAAGGGGGGGGAAATGAAAAACTGTTTTTT
>TRBV6-5|TRBJ2-1|NA|few
CASRGPVQLGGEQFF
TGTGCCAGCAGGGGACCGGTCCAATTAGGCGGTGAGCAGTTCTTC
>TRBV19|TRBJ2-1|NA|large
CASSPTQTNSYNEQFF
TGTGCCAGTAGTCCGACCCAGACCAACTCCTACAATGAGCAGTTCTTC
>TRBV3-1/TRBV3-2|TRBJ2-7|TRBD2|few
CASSPPGLAGYYYEQYF
TGTGCCAGCAGCCCCCCTGGACTAGCGGGGTACTACTACGAGCAGTACTTC
>TRBV9|TRBJ1-2|NA|NA
CASSAQGRGNYGYTF
TGTGCCAGCAGCGCTCAGGGGAGGGGTAACTATGGCTACACCTTC
>TRBV12-3/TRBV12-4|TRBJ2-2|NA|few
CASRAYDTGELFF
TGTGCCAGCCGCGCGTATGACACCGGGGAGCTGTTTTTT
>TRBV12-3/TRBV12-4|TRBJ2-7|NA|NA
CASSFDGNEQYF
TGTGCCAGCAGTTTTGATGGGAACGAGCAGTACTTC
>TRBV5-1|TRBJ1-4|NA|NA
CASSLMTSRGEKLFF
TGCGCCAGCAGCTTGATGACCTCTAGGGGTGAAAAACTGTTTTTT
>TRBV5-4|TRBJ1-3|NA|NA
CASSLDFSGNTIYF
TGTGCCAGCAGCTTGGACTTCTCTGGAAACACCATATATTTT
>TRBV4-3|TRBJ1-4|NA|NA
CASSRTGRDEKLFF
TGCGCCAGCAGCCGCACAGGGAGAGATGAAAAACTGTTTTTT
>TRBV12-3/TRBV12-4|TRBJ2-7|NA|NA
CASRPGSAGEQYF
TGTGCCAGCAGGCCTGGGTCGGCGGGGGAGCAGTACTTC
>TRBV6-2/TRBV6-3|TRBJ2-2|NA|NA
CASSYLSTGELFF
TGTGCCAGCAGTTACCTCTCCACCGGGGAGCTGTTTTTT
>TRBV7-8|TRBJ2-7|NA|NA
CASSIGGWDQYEQYF
TGTGCCAGCAGCATAGGGGGATGGGACCAATACGAGCAGTACTTC
>TRBV30|TRBJ2-5|NA|once
CAWSRGETQYF
TGTGCCTGGAGTCGCGGCGAGACCCAGTACTTC
>TRBV15|TRBJ1-2|NA|NA
CATSRGLSRDYGYTF
TGTGCCACCAGCAGAGGACTAAGCAGAGACTATGGCTACACCTTC
>TRBV3-1/TRBV3-2|TRBJ1-6|TRBD1|medium-sized
CASSLTGGSNSPLHF
TGTGCCAGCAGCCTTACAGGGGGCTCTAATTCACCCCTCCACTTT
>TRBV5-1|TRBJ2-7|NA|once
CASSLGVASYEQYF
TGCGCCAGCAGCTTGGGAGTGGCGTCCTACGAGCAGTACTTC
>TRBV11-2|TRBJ1-1|NA|NA
CASSLIMNTEAFF
TGTGCCAGCAGCTTAATTATGAACACTGAAGCTTTCTTT
>TRBV5-8|TRBJ1-5|NA|NA
CASSLGRDQPQHF
TGTGCCAGCAGCTTGGGGAGGGATCAGCCCCAGCATTTT
>TRBV24-1|TRBJ1-5|NA|NA
CATSDYDQAPQHF
TGTGCCACCAGTGACTACGACCAAGCGCCCCAGCATTTT
>TRBV7-9|TRBJ2-3|NA|few
CASSLADTQYF
TGTGCCAGCAGCTTAGCGGATACGCAGTATTTT
>TRBV30|TRBJ2-7|TRBD1|NA
CAWGPGVRQGPWKSF
TGTGCCTGGGGGCCGGGCGTGAGACAGGGACCTTGGAAGAGCTTC
>TRBV7-2|TRBJ2-3|NA|NA
CASSLDPFTDTQYF
TGTGCCAGCAGCTTAGATCCTTTCACAGATACGCAGTATTTT
>TRBV27|TRBJ2-7|NA|NA
CASSFHPGQIYEQYF
TGTGCCAGCAGTTTTCACCCGGGACAAATCTACGAGCAGTACTTC
>TRBV5-6|TRBJ1-2|NA|NA
CASSFIQGDYGYTF
TGTGCCAGCAGCTTTATACAGGGAGACTATGGCTACACCTTC
>TRBV5-5|TRBJ1-3|TRBD1|NA
CASSLVPSGQGAAGNTIYF
TGTGCCAGCAGCTTGGTTCCTTCGGGTCAGGGGGCAGCTGGAAACACCATATATTTT
>TRBV2|TRBJ2-3|NA|NA
CASSYTGSGADTQYF
TGTGCCAGCAGTTATACAGGGTCAGGGGCAGATACGCAGTATTTT
>TRBV5-1|TRBJ1-4|NA|NA
CASSLGDTDEKLFF
TGCGCCAGCAGCTTGGGGGACACAGATGAAAAACTGTTTTTT
>TRBV10-3|TRBJ2-7|TRBD1|NA
CAIGNRGNYEQYF
TGTGCCATCGGCAACAGGGGAAATTACGAGCAGTACTTC
>TRBV5-1|TRBJ2-1|NA|few
CASSTRANNEQFF
TGCGCCAGCAGCACCCGGGCAAACAATGAGCAGTTCTTC
>TRBV10-3|TRBJ2-7|TRBD1|NA
CAIRERTGGLEQYF
TGTGCCATCAGGGAAAGGACAGGGGGGCTCGAGCAGTACTTC
>TRBV7-9|TRBJ2-1|TRBD2|NA
CASRRSGGGFNEQFF
TGTGCCAGCCGCCGCTCGGGGGGGGGCTTCAATGAGCAGTTCTTC
>TRBV5-1|TRBJ2-3|NA|NA
CASSLSGTRGGDTQYF
TGCGCCAGCAGCTTGAGTGGGACCAGGGGCGGAGATACGCAGTATTTT